A single sample is the source of the 16 T cell receptor beta chains below, sequenced in a study of identical twins (dated by TCRdb to between 2015 and 2016). The method was 5' RACE. Sequencing was performed on an Illumina HiSeq 2000. TCRdb reanalyzed the raw reads on its own, using fastp at Q25 for trimming and MiXCR for clone calling, and kept in-frame beta chains. For every CDR3 protein sequence, its rows merge into one entry that carries the most common genes and DNA. In this sample the table shows hundreds of thousands of distinct CDR3 sequences, 9% to 15% of which occur a single time. Jointly, the top ten make up around 1.5% of the sample. These data were likewise used in another study, on yellow fever vaccine responses in identical twins.

Source material: PBMCs. Receptors were obtained from a woman aged 18-29 years in good health.

This clonotype was counted only a few times. This rearrangement joins TRBV4-1 to TRBJ2-7; D remains unclear. Trimming left V 0 bases short and J 3 bases short, with 6 bases between. Germline V gives CDR1 MGHRA, CDR2 YSYEKL. This CDR3 region has 13 residues. CDR3 residues: CASSQDRYYEQYF. The CDR3 coding sequence is TGCGCCAGCAGCCAAGATCGTTACTACGAGCAGTACTTC.

Many counts were recorded for this clonotype. This chain joins TRBV28 and TRBJ2-1; D is ambiguous. The germline gives CDR1 MDHEN, CDR2 SYDVKM. Deletions cut 7 bases from V and 4 bases from J, with 5 bases between. This CDR3 is built from 11 residues. The CDR3 loop is CASTEYNEQFF. CDR3 bases: TGTGCCAGCACCGAATACAATGAGCAGTTCTTC.

This clonotype was seen at least ten times. The rearrangement links TRBV11-2 to TRBJ2-1, with 14 bases that match TRBD2. Germline assignment: CDR1 SGHAT and CDR2 FQNNGV. There are 18 residues in the CDR3. Trimming removed 4 bases from V and 0 bases from J; junction bases left unmatched: 5. CDR3 in amino acids: CASSSRTSGRLSYNEQFF. CDR3 coding DNA: TGTGCCAGCAGCTCTAGGACTAGCGGGAGGCTCTCCTACAATGAGCAGTTCTTC.

The chain links TRBV29-1 to TRBJ2-7, with 8 bases that match TRBD1. Trimming cost V 1 base and J 4 bases; bases outside gene matches: 3. Germline V lookup: CDR1 SQVTM, CDR2 ANQGSEA. This CDR3 is 13 amino acids long. The CDR3: CSVEGGQVYEQYF. Here the CDR3 DNA reads TGCAGCGTTGAAGGGGGACAGGTTTACGAGCAGTACTTC.

The sample holds a few counts of this clonotype. This chain connects TRBV12-3 or TRBV12-4 to TRBJ1-4; TRBD1 might be the D (6 bases). CDR3 size: 16 residues. Trimming took 6 bases from V and 2 from J, leaving 16 bases between them. CDR3 in amino acids: CASSPNRVATNEKLFF. CDR3 bases: TGTGCCAGCAGCCCCAACAGGGTAGCTACTAATGAAAAACTGTTTTTT.

This clonotype has a count of ten or more. V usage is TRBV12-3 or TRBV12-4 and J usage is TRBJ2-7; TRBD2 matches at 8 bases. The CDR3 covers 15 residues. V was clipped by 6 bases and J by 0 bases; unmatched bases: 7. CDR3 in DNA: TGTGCCAGCAGCTTACGGGCGGGAGGCTCCTACGAGCAGTACTTC. As protein: CASSLRAGGSYEQYF.

The chain carries TRBV5-6 and TRBJ1-1; 7 bases align to TRBD1. This CDR3 has 17 amino acids. The ends lost 0 bases at V and 6 bases at J; junction bases unmatched: 14. The germline V gene encodes CDR1 SGHDT and CDR2 YYEEEE. The CDR3, as DNA: TGTGCCAGCAGCTTGGCCCTTAATACAGGGGCGAGCGCTGAAGCTTTCTTT. It is translated as CASSLALNTGASAEAFF.

This clonotype was seen ten or more times. The chain employs TRBV5-1 and TRBJ1-5; no reliable D call. The CDR3 length is 15 residues. Germline CDR1 is SGHRS and CDR2 is YFSETQ. The V end was cut by 4 bases, the J end by 0 bases, with 11 bases between. Written as DNA, the CDR3 is TGCGCCAGCAGCAGCCATCCGGGTAGCAATCAGCCCCAGCATTTT. Translated, it gives CASSSHPGSNQPQHF.

The chain combines TRBV3-1 with TRBJ2-3, with 12 bases lining up with TRBD2. The V segment lost 8 bases and the J segment 0 bases; nucleotides outside the gene matches: 15. Per the germline V gene, CDR1 is LGHDT and CDR2 is YNNKEL (reference sequence). CDR3 length equals 19 residues. CDR3 residues: CASSQRWETSGGSTDTQYF. CDR3 coding DNA: TGTGCCAGCTCCCAAAGATGGGAGACTAGCGGGGGTAGCACAGATACGCAGTATTTT.

This CDR3 reads CATRGKRGYTF. The CDR3 coding sequence is TGTGCCACCAGGGGGAAAAGGGGCTACACCTTC. The chain recombines TRBV2 with TRBJ1-2; 7 bases map to TRBD1. The CDR3 spans 11 residues. The J segment lost 8 bases and the V segment lost 10 bases, leaving 7 bases of the junction unmatched. Germline V gene data show CDR1 as SNHLY and CDR2 as FYNNEI.

The rearrangement joins TRBV7-9 to TRBJ2-7; possible D gene TRBD2, 5 bases. The CDR3 runs to 15 residues. CDR1 is SEHNR, CDR2 FQNEAQ, per germline (reference sequence). Between the trimmed V and J ends, which lost 0 bases and 7 bases, there was a span of 16 bases. The CDR3 loop is CASSLAINSGWEQYF. The CDR3, as DNA: TGTGCCAGCAGCTTAGCAATCAATTCGGGGTGGGAGCAGTACTTC.

The genes are TRBV20-1 and TRBJ2-7; maybe TRBD2 (6 bases). This CDR3 contains 12 residues. Trimming removed 5 bases from V and 4 bases from J, with 12 bases in between. Germline V CDR1 and CDR2: DFQATT, SNEGSKA (reference sequence). The CDR3 DNA follows: TGCAGTGCTTGGCGGGACCAGTACGAGCAGTACTTC. Its protein is CSAWRDQYEQYF.

The chain combines TRBV20-1 with TRBJ2-2; D uncertain. V was clipped by 2 bases and J by 7 bases, with 17 bases between them. Germline V gene lookup returns CDR1 DFQATT and CDR2 SNEGSKA (reference sequence). The CDR3 consists of 15 residues. The CDR3 sequence: CSARLSGTLGGELFF. CDR3 nucleotide sequence: TGCAGTGCTAGACTTAGTGGAACCCTCGGCGGGGAGCTGTTTTTT.

The V gene is TRBV6-1, the J gene TRBJ2-6; possibly TRBD1 for D (5 bases). Germline V gene data show CDR1 as MNHNS and CDR2 as SASEGT. V lost 4 bases to trimming and J lost 4 bases, with 11 bases between them. The CDR3 spans 15 residues. This CDR3 reads CASSAGLSGANVLTF. DNA of the CDR3: TGTGCCAGCAGTGCAGGGTTGAGCGGGGCCAACGTCCTGACTTTC.

This clonotype appeared a few times. The chain combines TRBV12-3 or TRBV12-4 with TRBJ2-7, with 9 bases aligning to TRBD2. V shed 5 bases and J 2 bases; nucleotides not matched to a gene: 7. The CDR3 length is 15 residues. In DNA form, the CDR3 reads TGTGCCAGCAGTACTCGGACTAGCGCACCCTACGAGCAGTACTTC. Translated, it gives CASSTRTSAPYEQYF.

The genes are TRBV12-3 or TRBV12-4 and TRBJ2-5; 8 bases align to TRBD2. There are 16 residues in the CDR3. V was pared by 5 bases and J by 5 bases, with 13 bases of the junction left unmatched. CDR3 residues: CASSRTPSAGVETQYF. CDR3 sequence (DNA): TGTGCCAGCAGTCGCACCCCTTCAGCGGGAGTTGAGACCCAGTACTTC.